A selection of T cell receptor beta chains follows, all from one sample in a study of blood T cell repertoires in COVID-19. TCRdb's copy holds only in-frame clones and misses some; the assay was immunoSEQ multiplex PCR. The top ten clones hold more than 15% of a sample with more than 40,000 clones, about 89% of them seen once. Sequencing used peripheral blood. These receptors all come from a human donor in a cohort sampled during active COVID-19. The CDR3 runs from the conserved cysteine through the conserved F or W. Fields, in order: clone size, V gene, J gene, D gene, CDR3 protein, CDR3 DNA. The D gene is left open where the match is weak. Part of the rows lack a size; the others show once, few, many or a class for expanded clones.

size: NA
V: TRBV24-1
J: TRBJ2-5
D: TRBD1
CDR3: CATYQRESRDRGQETQYF
DNA: TGTGCCACCTACCAGAGGGAGTCCCGGGACAGGGGTCAAGAGACCCAGTACTTC

size: NA
V: TRBV7-2
J: TRBJ1-1
D: NA
CDR3: CASSFAPREGTEAFF
DNA: TGTGCCAGCAGCTTCGCCCCAAGGGAGGGCACTGAAGCTTTCTTT

size: NA
V: TRBV29-1
J: TRBJ1-2
D: TRBD1
CDR3: CSIRGEQGAPTYGYTF
DNA: TGCAGCATCCGGGGAGAACAGGGGGCGCCCACCTATGGCTACACCTTC

size: few
V: TRBV10-2
J: TRBJ1-1
D: TRBD1
CDR3: CASSDVGGSMNTEAFF
DNA: TGCGCCAGCAGTGACGTAGGGGGCAGCATGAACACTGAAGCTTTCTTT

size: NA
V: TRBV12-3/TRBV12-4
J: TRBJ1-2
D: NA
CDR3: CATAGGEYGYTF
DNA: TGTGCCACCGCTGGCGGGGAATATGGCTACACCTTC

size: few
V: TRBV2
J: TRBJ2-7
D: NA
CDR3: CASSAGGKNSYEQYF
DNA: TGTGCCAGCAGTGCCGGCGGGAAAAACTCCTACGAGCAGTACTTC

size: NA
V: TRBV2
J: TRBJ2-5
D: TRBD2
CDR3: CASSEALLAGDWVTQYF
DNA: TGTGCCAGCAGTGAAGCGCTTCTGGCGGGGGATTGGGTGACCCAGTACTTC

size: NA
V: TRBV11-3
J: TRBJ2-1
D: TRBD2
CDR3: CASSPAGGLNEQFF
DNA: TGTGCCAGCAGCCCGGCGGGGGGGCTTAATGAGCAGTTCTTC

size: NA
V: TRBV4-3
J: TRBJ2-3
D: NA
CDR3: CASSQGISGGPETDTQYF
DNA: TGCGCCAGCAGCCAAGGCATATCGGGGGGCCCAGAAACAGATACGCAGTATTTT

size: NA
V: TRBV27
J: TRBJ2-7
D: TRBD2
CDR3: CASRPGLAGEQYF
DNA: TGTGCCAGCAGGCCGGGACTAGCTGGCGAGCAGTACTTC

size: NA
V: TRBV7-3
J: TRBJ2-1
D: TRBD1
CDR3: CASSLQGQGSTEQFF
DNA: TGTGCCAGCAGCTTACAAGGACAGGGGTCAACTGAGCAGTTCTTC